This entry is about one TCR beta chain. Germline CDR1 SGHDT, CDR2 YYEEEE. Between the trimmed V and J ends, which lost 1 base and 2 bases, there was a span of 10 bases. The CDR3 runs 14 residues. These data originate in a study of T cell changes during pregnancy in multiple sclerosis. The repertoire was sequenced with immunoSEQ multiplex PCR; TCRdb's copy has only in-frame clones and lacks some. The data show about 40,000 clones, roughly nine tenths seen once. The starting material was CD8+ T cells from peripheral blood mononuclear cells, obtained before pregnancy. This sequence joins TRBV5-6 and TRBJ2-7, with D possibly TRBD1 on 6 matching bases. This sequence originates from a female donor with multiple sclerosis, enrolled in a pregnancy study. The CDR3 here is CASSLTGLAYEQYF. The CDR3 coding sequence is TGTGCCAGCAGCTTGACAGGGCTAGCCTACGAGCAGTACTTC.